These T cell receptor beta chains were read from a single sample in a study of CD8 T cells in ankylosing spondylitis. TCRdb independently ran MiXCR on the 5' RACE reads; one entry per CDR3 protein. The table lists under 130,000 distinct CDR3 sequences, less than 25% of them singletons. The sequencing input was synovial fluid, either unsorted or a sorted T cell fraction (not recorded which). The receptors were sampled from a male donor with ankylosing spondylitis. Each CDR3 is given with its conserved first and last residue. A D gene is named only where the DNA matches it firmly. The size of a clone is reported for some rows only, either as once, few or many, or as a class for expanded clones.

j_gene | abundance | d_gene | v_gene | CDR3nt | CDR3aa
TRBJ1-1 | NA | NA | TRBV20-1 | TGCAGTGCTAGAGAAGCAGGGGAGGAAACTGAAGCTTTCTTT | CSAREAGEETEAFF
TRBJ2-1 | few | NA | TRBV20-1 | TGCAGTGCTCCGAGTGCCCATGAGCAGTTCTTC | CSAPSAHEQFF
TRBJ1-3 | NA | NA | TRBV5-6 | TGTGCCAGCAGCTCTGACTTAGGGAGTGGAAACACCATATATTTT | CASSSDLGSGNTIYF
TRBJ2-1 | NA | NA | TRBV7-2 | TGTGCCAGCGAGGGGGGAGGGTTAGAGCAGTTCTTC | CASEGGGLEQFF
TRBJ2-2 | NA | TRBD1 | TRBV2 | TGTGCCAGCACCGGGACAGCAAACACCGGGGAGCTGTTTTTT | CASTGTANTGELFF
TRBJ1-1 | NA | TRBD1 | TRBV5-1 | TGCGCCAGCAGCCTGGGACAGGGCGGCACTGAAGCTTTCTTT | CASSLGQGGTEAFF
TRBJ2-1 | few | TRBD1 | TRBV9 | TGTGCCAGCAGCGCACGGACAGGGGACTACAATGAGCAGTTCTTC | CASSARTGDYNEQFF
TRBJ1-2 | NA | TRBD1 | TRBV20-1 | TGCAGTGCTAAAGGGGACAGGGGGCCAGGGACCTTC | CSAKGDRGPGTF
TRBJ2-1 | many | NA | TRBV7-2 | TGTGCCAGCAGCTTCATATCCTCGGGTGAGCAGTTCTTC | CASSFISSGEQFF
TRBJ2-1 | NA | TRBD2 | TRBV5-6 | TGTGCCAGCAGCTTCGTATTAGCGGGTCTCAATGAGCAGTTCTTC | CASSFVLAGLNEQFF
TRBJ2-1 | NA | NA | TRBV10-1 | TGCGCCAGCAGTGAGTCGAACTCGAATGAGCAGTTCTTC | CASSESNSNEQFF
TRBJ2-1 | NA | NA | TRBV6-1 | TGTGCCAGCAGTCAAGTAGCAGGGGCCGGACACAATGAGCAGTTCTTC | CASSQVAGAGHNEQFF
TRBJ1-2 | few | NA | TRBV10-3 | TGTGCCATCAGTGAGTCGGTCGGACTGGATTCCTATGGCTACACCTTC | CAISESVGLDSYGYTF
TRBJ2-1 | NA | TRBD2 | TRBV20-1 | TGCAGTGCTAGGGCTCAGGCCTTAGGGACTAGCGGCTACAATGAGCAGTTCTTC | CSARAQALGTSGYNEQFF
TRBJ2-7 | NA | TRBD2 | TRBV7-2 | TGTGCCAGCAGCCTACTAGCGGGAGCCGGCTACGAGCAGTACTTC | CASSLLAGAGYEQYF
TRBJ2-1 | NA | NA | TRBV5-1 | TGCGCCAGCAGCTTGGTTGTAGGGGAGGTAAACAATGAGCAGTTCTTC | CASSLVVGEVNNEQFF
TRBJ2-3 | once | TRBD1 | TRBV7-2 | TGTGCCAGCAACTTAAGGGGGCTCGGCACAGATACGCAGTATTTT | CASNLRGLGTDTQYF
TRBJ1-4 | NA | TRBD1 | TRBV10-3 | TGTGCCATCAGTGAGACGGACAGGGAGAATGAAAAACTGTTTTTT | CAISETDRENEKLFF
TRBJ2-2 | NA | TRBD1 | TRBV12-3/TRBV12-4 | TGTGCCACCAGACTCTTGGGACAGGGGCGGACCGAGGAGCTGTTTTTT | CATRLLGQGRTEELFF
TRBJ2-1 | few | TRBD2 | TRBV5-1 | TGCGCCAGCAGCTTGGTGGAGTTAGCGGGAGGGCCCTACAATGAGCAGTTCTTC | CASSLVELAGGPYNEQFF
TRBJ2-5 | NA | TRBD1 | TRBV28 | TGTGCCAGCAGTCCCCAGGGACAGGGGAAAGAGACCCAGTACTTC | CASSPQGQGKETQYF
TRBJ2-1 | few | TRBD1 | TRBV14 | TGTGCCAGCAGCCAAGAACTCCAGGGGGCTGGCAATGAGCAGTTCTTC | CASSQELQGAGNEQFF
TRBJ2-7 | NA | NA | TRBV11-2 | TGTGCCAGCACCTTGGCAGGTTCAAGCTCCTACGAGCAGTACTTC | CASTLAGSSSYEQYF
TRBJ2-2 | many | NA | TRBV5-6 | TGTGCCAGCAGCTACGACAGACCGGGTGCCGGGGAGCTGTTTTTT | CASSYDRPGAGELFF
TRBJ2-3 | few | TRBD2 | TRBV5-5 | TGTGCCAGCAGCATACTAGCGGGAGGTAGCACAGATACGCAGTATTTT | CASSILAGGSTDTQYF
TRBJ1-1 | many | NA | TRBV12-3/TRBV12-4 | TGTGCCAGCAGTTTAAGATTCGGGGGAACTGGGAACACTGAAGCTTTCTTT | CASSLRFGGTGNTEAFF
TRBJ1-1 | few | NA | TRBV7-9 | TGTGCCAGCAGCTTAGGACAGACCCACACTGAAGCTTTCTTT | CASSLGQTHTEAFF
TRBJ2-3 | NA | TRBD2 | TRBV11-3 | TGTGCCAGCAGCTCGGGACTAGCGGGAGGCCCGGGTGATACGCAGTATTTT | CASSSGLAGGPGDTQYF
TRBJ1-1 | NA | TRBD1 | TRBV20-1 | TGCAGTGCTAGAGACTCCCTGCCAGGGGGCGGGAGAGAAGCTTTCTTT | CSARDSLPGGGREAFF
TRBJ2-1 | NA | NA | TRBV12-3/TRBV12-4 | TGTGCCAGCAGTCCCCGTCCGGGACAACTCGTCAATGAGCAGTTCTTC | CASSPRPGQLVNEQFF
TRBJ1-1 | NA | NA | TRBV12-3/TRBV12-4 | TGTGCCAGCAGTTTTTACAGGAACACTGAAGCTTTCTTT | CASSFYRNTEAFF
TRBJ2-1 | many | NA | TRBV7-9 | TGTGCCAGCAGCTTCCCCGCGGGCAGCTCCTACAATGAGCAGTTCTTC | CASSFPAGSSYNEQFF
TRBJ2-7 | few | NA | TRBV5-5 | TGTGCCAGCACCAGTCGCGGCTTTTCCTACGAGCAGTACTTC | CASTSRGFSYEQYF
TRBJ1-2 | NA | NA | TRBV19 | TGTGCCAGTAGCCCTAACTATGGCTACACCTTC | CASSPNYGYTF
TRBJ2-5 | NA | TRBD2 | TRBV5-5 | TGTGCCAGCAGCTGGGGGACTATTAAAGAGACCCAGTACTTC | CASSWGTIKETQYF
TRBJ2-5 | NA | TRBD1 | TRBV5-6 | TGTGCCAGCAGCGCCACCACGACAGGGTTTCAAGAGACCCAGTACTTC | CASSATTTGFQETQYF
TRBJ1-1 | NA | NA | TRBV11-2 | TGTGCCAGCAGCTTACACATAAACACTGAAGCTTTCTTT | CASSLHINTEAFF
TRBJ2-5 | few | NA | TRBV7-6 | TGTGCCAGCAGCTCTCAGGGAGGCGGGACCCAGTACTTC | CASSSQGGGTQYF
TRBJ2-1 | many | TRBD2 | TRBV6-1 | TGTGCCAGCACCCGACTAGCCAGCAATGAGCAGTTCTTC | CASTRLASNEQFF
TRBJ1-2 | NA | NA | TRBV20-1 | TGCAGTGGTTATACTAACTATGGCTACACCTTC | CSGYTNYGYTF
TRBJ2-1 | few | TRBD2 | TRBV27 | TGTGCCAGCAGTTTATATACTAGCGGGAGGAATGAGCAGTTCTTC | CASSLYTSGRNEQFF
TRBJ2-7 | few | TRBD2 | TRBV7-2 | TGTGCCAGCAGACAAGCACTAGCGGGAGATAGCGAGCAGTACTTC | CASRQALAGDSEQYF
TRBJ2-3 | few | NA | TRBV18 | TGTGCCAGCTCAGCCGCTCTCGGGGCCACAGATACGCAGTATTTT | CASSAALGATDTQYF
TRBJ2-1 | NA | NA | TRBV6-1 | TGTGCCAGCAGTGGATTCGTCGTTCAGGGTGGGGATGAGCAGTTCTTC | CASSGFVVQGGDEQFF
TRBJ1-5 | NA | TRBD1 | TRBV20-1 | TGCAGTGCTAGAGGCCTCCGGGGACAGGGTTACAATCAGCCCCAGCATTTT | CSARGLRGQGYNQPQHF
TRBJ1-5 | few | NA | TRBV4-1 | TGCGCCAGCAGCCAAGAAGGGGAAAGGAACAGTCAGCCCCAGCATTTT | CASSQEGERNSQPQHF
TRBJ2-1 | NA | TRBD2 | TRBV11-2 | TGTGCCAGCAGTCAGGTGTGGACTAGCGGCGTCAATGAGCAGTTCTTC | CASSQVWTSGVNEQFF
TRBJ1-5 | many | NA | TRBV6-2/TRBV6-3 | TGTGCCAGCAGTTATACTGGGGGTTGGTATCAGCCCCAGCATTTT | CASSYTGGWYQPQHF
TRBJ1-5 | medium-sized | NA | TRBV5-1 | TGCGCCAGCAGCTTGTTTGGTGGCAATCAGCCCCAGCATTTT | CASSLFGGNQPQHF
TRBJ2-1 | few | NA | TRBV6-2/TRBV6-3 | TGTGCCAGCAGTGCCGAAGTTTATGAGCAGTTCTTC | CASSAEVYEQFF
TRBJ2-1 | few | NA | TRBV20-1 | TGCAGTACCGGGACAACCTACAATGAGCAGTTCTTC | CSTGTTYNEQFF
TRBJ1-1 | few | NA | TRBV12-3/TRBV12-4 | TGTGCCAGCAGTCCCGGGACTCCTTACCTAGCTTTCTTT | CASSPGTPYLAFF
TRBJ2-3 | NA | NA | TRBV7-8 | TGTGCCAGCAGCTTAGCGGGAACGGCAGATACGCAGTATTTT | CASSLAGTADTQYF
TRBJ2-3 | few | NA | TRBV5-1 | TGCGCCAGCAGCTTGGGAGGGTATACAGATACGCAGTATTTT | CASSLGGYTDTQYF
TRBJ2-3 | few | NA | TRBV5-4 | TGTGCCAGCAGCTTTCGGGGTACGCAGTATTTT | CASSFRGTQYF
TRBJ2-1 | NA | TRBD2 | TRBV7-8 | TGTGCCAGCTCCCGGACTAGCGGGAGGACTTACAATGAGCAGTTCTTC | CASSRTSGRTYNEQFF
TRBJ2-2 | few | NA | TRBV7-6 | TGTGCCAGCAGCTTAACCGACGTATACACCGGGGAGCTGTTTTTT | CASSLTDVYTGELFF
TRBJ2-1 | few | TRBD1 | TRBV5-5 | TGTGCCAGCAGCTTGGGCGTAGGCCAGGGGGCCTACAATGAGCAGTTCTTC | CASSLGVGQGAYNEQFF
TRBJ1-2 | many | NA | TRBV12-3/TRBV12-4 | TGTGCCAGCAGCTTGACAGTTAACTATGGCTACACCTTC | CASSLTVNYGYTF